This T cell receptor beta chain was profiled in a study of beta chain features in type 1 diabetes. This clone appeared a few times. What was sequenced were expressed TCRB transcripts, since all of the isolated RNA had been reverse transcribed. Assay: immunoSEQ multiplex PCR; the TCRdb copy retains only in-frame clones and omits some. The sample shows around 290,000 clones, approximately 8.1% of them seen only once. Source material: central memory CD4+ T cells from blood. This clonotype originated in a woman aged 18-30 years in good health.

The CDR3, as DNA: TGTGCCAGCAGCTTAAATTCGCCGACGATCTATGGCTACACCTTC. Encoded protein: CASSLNSPTIYGYTF. V is TRBV7-2 and J is TRBJ1-2; no clear D gene. The CDR3 loop spans 15 amino acids. The V and J ends lost 2 bases and 4 bases respectively, with 14 bases between them. Germline lookup yields CDR1 SGHTA and CDR2 FQGNSA.